A single sample gave rise to the 19 T cell receptor beta chains below, sequenced in a study of identical twins. TCRdb independently ran MiXCR on the 5' RACE reads; one entry per CDR3 protein. The table includes hundreds of thousands of distinct CDR3 sequences, over 5% detected once. The sample taken for sequencing was naive T cells sorted from blood. These receptors were taken from a young man in good health.

This clonotype has a count of ten or more. The CDR3 protein is CAISGTGKGEQYF. The DNA of the CDR3 is TGTGCCATCAGTGGGACAGGGAAGGGAGAGCAGTACTTC. This sequence joins TRBV10-3 and TRBJ2-7; TRBD1 agrees at 8 bases. V lost 4 bases, J lost 7 bases, and 6 bases stayed unmatched. Germline V gene lookup returns CDR1 ENHRY and CDR2 SYGVKD. The CDR3 is 13 residues long.

The chain carries TRBV25-1 and TRBJ1-1; D might be TRBD1 (6 bases). V dropped 1 base and J dropped 10 bases, with 10 bases sitting between them. The CDR3 extends over 12 amino acids. CDR1 MGHDK and CDR2 SYGVNS come from the germline V gene. CDR3 protein: CASSELQGRAFF. CDR3 nucleotide sequence: TGTGCCAGCAGTGAATTGCAGGGGCGAGCTTTCTTT.

This clonotype was picked up a small number of times. The chain has TRBV7-6 and TRBJ2-1; TRBD2 agrees at 13 bases. The V gene end was trimmed by 0 bases and the J gene end by 7 bases; junction bases not matched to a gene: 24. CDR1 and CDR2 from the germline V gene are SGHVS and FNYEAQ. CDR3 length equals 23 residues. CDR3 loop: CASSLADPVSAVQTSGRGNEQFF. The CDR3 coding sequence is TGTGCCAGCAGCTTAGCGGATCCGGTATCGGCGGTCCAAACTAGCGGGAGGGGGAATGAGCAGTTCTTC.

The chain links TRBV11-2 to TRBJ2-7; 12 nucleotides line up with TRBD2. Germline CDR1 SGHAT, CDR2 FQNNGV. Losses at the gene ends were 5 bases for V and 6 bases for J; bases not matched to a gene: 8. There are 15 residues in the CDR3. CDR3 sequence (DNA): TGTGCCAGCAGCGAGACTAGCGGGAGCTCTAGCGAGCAGTACTTC. It translates to CASSETSGSSSEQYF.

Many counts were recorded for this clonotype. The chain recombines TRBV5-1 with TRBJ2-1; possibly TRBD2 for D (6 bases). The V and J ends lost 6 bases and 8 bases respectively, with 12 bases between them. Germline values: CDR1 SGHRS, CDR2 YFSETQ. The CDR3 is 12 residues long. This chain's CDR3 is CASTLGGDEQFF. The CDR3 DNA follows: TGCGCCAGCACCCTTGGCGGGGATGAGCAGTTCTTC.

This clonotype occurred many times. This chain joins TRBV5-1 and TRBJ2-2; D is undetermined. The CDR3 contains 13 residues. Per the germline V gene, CDR1 is SGHRS and CDR2 is YFSETQ. With 0 bases removed from V and 6 bases from J, the gap between germline ends came to 6 bases. The CDR3 is CASSLATPGELFF. CDR3 DNA sequence: TGCGCCAGCAGCTTGGCCACCCCCGGGGAGCTGTTTTTT.

This clonotype was detected many times. CDR3 residues: CSADRTSGSYEQYF. CDR3 nucleotide sequence: TGCAGTGCTGATCGGACTAGCGGATCCTACGAGCAGTACTTC. The chain uses TRBV20-1 and TRBJ2-7; 10 nucleotides match TRBD2. Trimming removed 5 bases from V and 1 base from J; junction bases left unmatched: 5. CDR1 and CDR2 from the germline V gene are DFQATT and SNEGSKA (reference sequence). This CDR3 spans 14 amino acids.

The J gene is TRBJ2-1, the V gene TRBV4-2; TRBD2 aligns across 10 bases. Germline loops: CDR1 LGHNA, CDR2 YNFKEQ. This CDR3 region has 16 residues. V lost 1 base and J lost 4; bases outside the gene matches: 4. CDR3 DNA sequence: TGTGCCAGCAGCCAAGCCCTAGCGGGAGTTTACAATGAGCAGTTCTTC. Translation gives CASSQALAGVYNEQFF.

The genes are TRBV29-1 and TRBJ2-2; D not certain. Germline lookup yields CDR1 SQVTM and CDR2 ANQGSEA. V was shortened by 7 bases and J by 4 bases, with 7 bases between the two germline ends. The CDR3 is 11 residues long. CDR3 coding DNA: TGCAGCGCCGGTTCCACCGGGGAGCTGTTTTTT. Translating it yields CSAGSTGELFF.

There are a few counts of this clonotype. The chain links TRBV6-1 to TRBJ1-5; the D gene is possibly TRBD1 (5 bases). Germline V CDR1 and CDR2: MNHNS, SASEGT. There are 14 residues in the CDR3. V dropped 5 bases and J dropped 5 bases, with 13 bases sitting between them. DNA for the CDR3: TGTGCCAGCAGTCAGGGAAACGCGCATCAGCCCCAGCATTTT. This translates into CASSQGNAHQPQHF.

This clonotype was seen at least ten times. V gene TRBV7-2 combines with J gene TRBJ2-7; D is possibly TRBD1 or TRBD2 (5 bases each). Trimming took 3 bases from V and 4 from J, leaving 16 bases between them. Germline loops: CDR1 SGHTA, CDR2 FQGNSA. The CDR3 totals 15 residues. DNA for the CDR3: TGTGCCAGCAGCTTCAGGCATTGGGACCTTTACGAGCAGTACTTC. Residues: CASSFRHWDLYEQYF.

The chain links TRBV7-2 to TRBJ1-4; no definite D call. The CDR3 spans 15 residues. The germline CDR1 and CDR2 sequences are SGHTA and FQGNSA. V shed 5 bases and J shed 4 bases, with 14 bases lying between them. The CDR3 DNA reads as TGTGCCAGCAGCCCCCGGGGAGGGATTAATGAAAAACTGTTTTTT. Translated, it gives CASSPRGGINEKLFF.

The chain links TRBV20-1 to TRBJ2-1, with D possibly being TRBD1 (5 bases). The CDR3 runs to 13 residues. CDR1 and CDR2 from the germline V gene are DFQATT and SNEGSKA (reference sequence). Trimming removed 2 bases from V and 3 bases from J, with 8 bases in between. CDR3 protein: CSARLDNYNEQFF. CDR3 sequence (DNA): TGCAGTGCTAGATTGGACAACTACAATGAGCAGTTCTTC.

This clonotype showed up just a few times. V usage is TRBV7-7 and J usage is TRBJ2-1, with no clear D. The germline gives CDR1 SSHAT, CDR2 FNYEAQ (reference sequence). Trimming took off 4 bases at V and 0 bases at J, with 22 bases between the two ends. The CDR3 totals 19 residues. The CDR3 region has the DNA TGTGCCAGCAGCTCGCCACACCCGGGTACGCACCTCTCCTACAATGAGCAGTTCTTC. This gives the protein CASSSPHPGTHLSYNEQFF.

This clonotype was seen repeatedly, ten times or more. The chain uses TRBV27 and TRBJ2-7, with D possibly TRBD2 on 5 matching bases. V was cut by 3 bases and J by 5 bases, with 11 bases left in between. There are 13 residues in the CDR3. The germline CDR1 and CDR2 sequences are MNHEY and SMNVEV (reference sequence). The CDR3, as DNA: TGTGCCAGCAGTTTTGTAGGGAGCCACGAGCAGTACTTC. This codes for CASSFVGSHEQYF.

The chain links TRBV29-1 to TRBJ1-2, with 7 bases aligning to TRBD1. CDR1 and CDR2 from the germline V gene are SQVTM and ANQGSEA. The ends lost 7 bases at V and 4 bases at J; junction bases unmatched: 3. The CDR3 consists of 11 residues. CDR3 coding DNA: TGCAGCGGCCGGGACAGCTATGGCTACACCTTC. Translating gives CSGRDSYGYTF.

This clonotype was counted a few times. The genes are TRBV9 and TRBJ2-1; 7 nucleotides align to TRBD2. The junction had 11 bases not matched to a gene; V was cut back by 4 bases and J by 10 bases. Per germline, CDR1 SGDLS and CDR2 YYNGEE. The CDR3 runs 14 residues. CDR3 protein: CASSRPAGTGEQFF. The CDR3 nucleotides are TGTGCCAGCAGCCGACCAGCGGGAACTGGGGAGCAGTTCTTC.

This clonotype was detected many times. The chain recombines TRBV7-9 with TRBJ2-3; TRBD2 is a possible D gene (6 bases). V was pared by 4 bases and J by 0 bases, with 14 bases between. Per germline, CDR1 SEHNR and CDR2 FQNEAQ (reference sequence). The CDR3 length is 16 residues. The CDR3 nucleotides are TGTGCCAGCAGCTCAACGGGCGGGGCTAGCACAGATACGCAGTATTTT. This codes for CASSSTGGASTDTQYF.

The table lists this clonotype with a few counts. CDR3 DNA: TGCAGTGCTAGAGGCCGGGACCTATCATACAATGAGCAGTTCTTC. Translated: CSARGRDLSYNEQFF. The chain has TRBV20-1 and TRBJ2-1; D possibly uses TRBD1 or TRBD2 (5 bases each). V dropped 1 base and J dropped 4 bases, with 14 bases sitting between them. The germline V gene has CDR1 DFQATT and CDR2 SNEGSKA (reference sequence). This CDR3 spans 15 amino acids.